Listed below are T cell receptor beta chains from one sample, sequenced in a study of blood T cells in healthy people across ages. Each CDR3 protein is one row after TCRdb ran MiXCR on the 5' RACE reads. This table has some 760,000 distinct CDR3 sequences, around a quarter appearing once. The sample was also reused in another study, on T cells of mothers and their children.

Input material: blood. The receptors stem from a boy younger than 18 in good health. CDR3s include the opening cysteine and the closing phenylalanine or tryptophan. A D gene is named only where the DNA matches it firmly. Not all rows give a size; the values are once, few, many and, for expanded clones, a class.

CDR3 | DNA | J | V | D | size
CSVSLRTGTEAFF | TGCAGCGTCTCACTGAGGACAGGGACTGAAGCTTTCTTT | TRBJ1-1 | TRBV29-1 | TRBD1 | few
CASARNNEQFF | TGTGCCAGCGCGCGGAACAATGAGCAGTTCTTC | TRBJ2-1 | TRBV2 | . | .
CASSNTGGYYGYTF | TGTGCCAGCAGCAATACAGGGGGCTACTATGGCTACACCTTC | TRBJ1-2 | TRBV11-2 | TRBD1 | .
CASSQDNRGSDTEAFF | TGTGCCAGCAGCCAAGATAACAGGGGTAGCGACACTGAAGCTTTCTTT | TRBJ1-1 | TRBV14 | TRBD1 | .
CASSESLAGDDTDTQYF | TGTGCCAGCAGTGAATCCCTTGCGGGGGATGACACAGATACGCAGTATTTT | TRBJ2-3 | TRBV25-1 | TRBD2 | few
CAWSVESGYTF | TGTGCCTGGAGTGTAGAGAGCGGCTACACCTTC | TRBJ1-2 | TRBV30 | . | .
CASSPPLAGVKETQYF | TGTGCCAGCAGCCCTCCCCTAGCGGGGGTAAAAGAGACCCAGTACTTC | TRBJ2-5 | TRBV11-2 | TRBD2 | .
CSASRPGAGVGYEQYF | TGCAGTGCTAGTCGCCCTGGAGCGGGAGTAGGATACGAGCAGTACTTC | TRBJ2-7 | TRBV20-1 | TRBD2 | once
CASSWDRGRRDQETQYF | TGTGCCAGCAGCTGGGACAGGGGGCGCCGGGACCAAGAGACCCAGTACTTC | TRBJ2-5 | TRBV5-5 | TRBD1 | few
CASSPQPSYDRGGANVLTF | TGTGCCAGCAGCCCCCAACCCAGCTACGACAGGGGCGGGGCCAACGTCCTGACTTTC | TRBJ2-6 | TRBV4-2 | TRBD1 | few
CASRRTSGNYEQYF | TGTGCCAGCAGGAGGACTAGCGGAAACTACGAGCAGTACTTC | TRBJ2-7 | TRBV14 | TRBD2 | few
CASSFASGGTGELFF | TGTGCCAGCAGCTTTGCTAGCGGGGGCACCGGGGAGCTGTTTTTT | TRBJ2-2 | TRBV7-2 | TRBD2 | .
CASSLQGSDEQYF | TGCGCCAGCAGCCTCCAGGGAAGTGACGAGCAGTACTTC | TRBJ2-7 | TRBV5-1 | . | .
CAGQGSRAEAFF | TGTGCCGGACAGGGATCGAGGGCTGAAGCTTTCTTT | TRBJ1-1 | TRBV2 | TRBD1 | few
CASSSTMNTEAFF | TGCGCCAGCAGCTCGACCATGAACACTGAAGCTTTCTTT | TRBJ1-1 | TRBV5-1 | . | .
CSARDSGAGGLPYEQYF | TGCAGTGCAAGAGATTCGGGAGCGGGGGGCCTCCCCTACGAGCAGTACTTC | TRBJ2-7 | TRBV20-1 | TRBD2 | .
CSVQGGDAFF | TGCAGCGTTCAGGGTGGGGATGCTTTCTTT | TRBJ1-1 | TRBV29-1 | . | few
CASSLVGADYGYTF | TGTGCCAGCAGCTTAGTAGGGGCTGACTATGGCTACACCTTC | TRBJ1-2 | TRBV7-2 | . | .
CASSGQTYEQYF | TGTGCCAGCAGTGGGCAGACCTACGAGCAGTACTTC | TRBJ2-7 | TRBV2 | . | few
CASGAGAIQETQYF | TGTGCCAGCGGGGCGGGGGCTATCCAAGAGACCCAGTACTTC | TRBJ2-5 | TRBV25-1 | . | .
CASSSPGDSYNEQFF | TGCGCCAGCAGCTCGCCAGGGGACTCCTACAATGAGCAGTTCTTC | TRBJ2-1 | TRBV5-1 | . | .
CASSPWGRGYNEQFF | TGTGCCAGCAGTCCCTGGGGCAGGGGCTACAATGAGCAGTTCTTC | TRBJ2-1 | TRBV28 | . | few
CASSLEKLDHEQFF | TGTGCCAGCAGCTTAGAAAAATTAGACCATGAGCAGTTCTTC | TRBJ2-1 | TRBV7-8 | . | .
CSAPEEAVGAFF | TGCAGTGCTCCCGAGGAGGCGGTCGGCGCTTTCTTT | TRBJ1-1 | TRBV20-1 | . | .
CASSPNQGLNEKLFF | TGCGCCAGCAGCCCTAATCAGGGACTTAATGAAAAACTGTTTTTT | TRBJ1-4 | TRBV4-3 | . | .
CASSYEASSGNTIYF | TGTGCCAGCAGTTACGAGGCCAGCTCTGGAAACACCATATATTTT | TRBJ1-3 | TRBV6-6 | . | few
CSVELAGVNEQFF | TGCAGCGTTGAACTAGCGGGGGTCAATGAGCAGTTCTTC | TRBJ2-1 | TRBV29-1 | TRBD2 | few
CASSSPLGAGGPFHEQFF | TGTGCCAGCAGCTCTCCCCTCGGGGCGGGGGGGCCTTTCCATGAGCAGTTCTTC | TRBJ2-1 | TRBV11-2 | TRBD2 | few
CSVNRDRNTEAFF | TGCAGCGTCAACAGGGATAGGAACACTGAAGCTTTCTTT | TRBJ1-1 | TRBV29-1 | . | .
CASGRQGYEQYF | TGTGCCAGCGGTAGACAGGGCTACGAGCAGTACTTC | TRBJ2-7 | TRBV12-3/TRBV12-4 | TRBD1 | many
CASKKQGLGGYTF | TGTGCCAGCAAAAAACAGGGTCTCGGTGGCTACACCTTC | TRBJ1-2 | TRBV27 | . | .
CASSLGGTGAPYEQCF | TGTGCCAGCAGCTTAGGGGGGACAGGGGCACCCTACGAGCAGTGCTTC | TRBJ2-5 | TRBV7-2 | TRBD1 | .
CASPEGTLLIWEQYF | TGTGCCAGCCCGGAAGGGACACTACTTATTTGGGAGCAGTACTTC | TRBJ2-7 | TRBV25-1 | . | .
CASSPGDRAVETQYF | TGTGCCAGCAGCCCCGGGGACAGGGCGGTCGAGACCCAGTACTTC | TRBJ2-5 | TRBV12-3/TRBV12-4 | TRBD1 | .
CASLDSSGNTIYF | TGTGCCAGCTTGGATAGCTCTGGAAACACCATATATTTT | TRBJ1-3 | TRBV6-6 | . | many